Given below is one T cell receptor beta chain in context. Its target is not known. Measured with immunoSEQ multiplex PCR; TCRdb has only the in-frame clones, and not every one. The table records roughly 19,000 clones, 90% to 95% of them present only once. This record comes from a study of OX40 agonist ivuxolimab in advanced cancers. Study-wide context: Patients were treated with intravenous ivuxolimab, dosed at 0.01 to 10 mg/kg and infused every 2 weeks.

Germline CDR1 reads SNHLY; CDR2 reads FYNNEI. J lost 4 bases, V lost 1 base, and 1 base had no gene match. This CDR3 is 16 amino acids long. General observations from the study: Among the lowest levels of clonal expansion were found in partial responders at 0.1-3.0 mg/kg.

The sequence was collected from an adult with an advanced solid tumor such as melanoma, head and neck, liver or kidney cancer. This chain uses TRBV2 with TRBJ2-2, with 12 bases matching TRBD2. This specimen was CD4+ or CD8+ T cells sorted from blood, taken in a trial of the OX40 agonist ivuxolimab. CDR3 region: CASSEGLAGVTGELFF. In DNA, the CDR3 is TGTGCCAGCAGTGAAGGACTAGCGGGGGTCACCGGGGAGCTGTTTTTT.